Described below is a single T cell receptor (beta chain) sequence and its context. The antigen remains undetermined. The entry originates in a study of a mutant IDH1 vaccine in newly diagnosed glioma. Study in general: Patients, over weeks 1, 3, 5, 7, 11, 15, 19 and 23, received a total of eight vaccinations. Beforehand, treatment had been radiotherapy, temozolomide, or both; the majority received both.

Described time point: week 11, during vaccination. The study gave 300 ug of mutant IDH1 20-mer peptide per vaccine dose, with topical imiquimod. V gave up 6 bases and J gave up 5 bases, with 10 bases separating them. CDR1 and CDR2 (germline): LNHDA, SQIVND (reference sequence). The CDR3 spans 12 residues. Clones were read by immunoSEQ multiplex PCR, and TCRdb kept only the in-frame ones, dropping some. The sample holds tens of thousands of clones, about 88% seen once. The starting material was PBMCs, obtained from a glioma patient whose treatment included an IDH1 peptide vaccine. The chain uses TRBV19 and TRBJ1-2; D is perhaps TRBD1 (6 bases). This TCR derives from a woman aged 45-65 years with glioma. CDR3 coding DNA: TGTGCCAGTAGACAAGGACAGTATGGCTACACCTTC. Protein: CASRQGQYGYTF.